This T cell receptor (beta chain) was sequenced during a study of blood T cell repertoires in COVID-19. Across the study: The United States, Italy and Spain provided the acute and convalescent COVID-19 samples. Nucleic acid was either cDNA or gDNA, and it came from T cells, B-cell-depleted T cells, or PBMCs.

This clone has just one count. Clones were sequenced by immunoSEQ multiplex PCR, and TCRdb holds only the in-frame ones, with some missing. The repertoire holds about 120,000 clones, with about nine tenths as singletons. CDR1 and CDR2 from the germline V gene are SNHLY and FYNNEI. V lost 7 bases to trimming and J lost 0 bases; unmatched junction nucleotides: 6. CDR3 length: 14 residues. This sequence joins TRBV2 and TRBJ2-7; 7 bases agree with TRBD1. This sequence originates from a man aged 40-49 years with acute or convalescent COVID-19. The sample comprised peripheral blood. The CDR3 bases are TGTGCCAGCACAACTAGACAGGGCTCCTACGAGCAGTACTTC. Amino acid sequence: CASTTRQGSYEQYF.